The 30 T cell receptor beta chains below all came from one sample that was sequenced in a study of CD8 T cells in Susac syndrome. cDNA came from about 0.51 to 1 ug RNA primed by random hexamers. TCRdb redid the calling of the immunoSEQ multiplex PCR reads with MiXCR, one entry per CDR3 protein. This sample carries 75,000 to 80,000 distinct CDR3 sequences, roughly 94% of them seen once, and the ten largest clones take 0.52%. The sequenced sample consisted of CD8+ T cells from PBMCs. The source is a human donor with Susac syndrome.

This clonotype has only one observation. The rearrangement links TRBV10-3 to TRBJ2-6; D gene unclear. V was clipped by 8 bases and J by 3 bases, with 8 bases between them. The length of the CDR3 is 13 residues. Looked up from germline, CDR1 is ENHRY and CDR2 is SYGVKD. CDR3 loop: CAIPGNGANVLTF. Written as DNA, the CDR3 is TGTGCCATCCCCGGTAATGGGGCCAACGTCCTGACTTTC.

This clonotype is a singleton in its sample. The rearrangement joins TRBV20-1 to TRBJ2-1; 12 bases agree with TRBD2. The CDR3 loop spans 16 amino acids. CDR1 and CDR2 from the germline V gene are DFQATT and SNEGSKA (reference sequence). V lost 3 bases, J lost 1 base, and 4 bases stayed unmatched. The CDR3 DNA is TGCAGTGCTAGGTCGCTAGCGGGGGGGTCCTACAATGAGCAGTTCTTC. This gives the protein CSARSLAGGSYNEQFF.

The chain carries TRBV27 and TRBJ2-1; TRBD1 matches at 8 bases. The length of the CDR3 is 15 residues. After removal of 4 bases from V and 8 bases from J, the junction contained 10 bases not matched to a gene. Germline V gene data show CDR1 as MNHEY and CDR2 as SMNVEV (reference sequence). Here the CDR3 reads CASSYPGTGYHEQFF. In DNA form, the CDR3 reads TGTGCCAGCAGTTACCCCGGGACAGGATATCATGAGCAGTTCTTC.

This clonotype appeared a single time. The chain joins TRBV28 to TRBJ1-5; TRBD1 is a possible D gene (5 bases). The germline V and J ends were trimmed by 5 bases and 0 bases, with 14 bases remaining between them. The CDR3 loop spans 16 amino acids. Germline V gene sequence: CDR1 MDHEN, CDR2 SYDVKM. The CDR3: CASSPPGGDSNQPQHF. CDR3 DNA: TGTGCCAGCAGTCCCCCGGGAGGGGATAGCAATCAGCCCCAGCATTTT.

The rearrangement links TRBV5-1 to TRBJ2-1; D not resolved. Trimming stripped 0 bases from V and 8 bases from J, with 18 bases between. This CDR3 is 16 amino acids long. Germline values: CDR1 SGHRS, CDR2 YFSETQ. CDR3 loop: CASSLAPERKLDEQFF. CDR3 in DNA: TGCGCCAGCAGCTTGGCTCCCGAAAGGAAGCTCGATGAGCAGTTCTTC.

J is TRBJ2-3 and V is TRBV24-1, with 9 bases fitting TRBD1. The germline V gene has CDR1 KGHDR and CDR2 SFDVKD. The CDR3 is 14 amino acids. Trimming took 3 bases from V and 6 from J; bases not matched to a gene: 3. CDR3 DNA: TGTGCCACCAGTGATCCGGACAGGGGTGATACGCAGTATTTT. Translation gives CATSDPDRGDTQYF.

V and J are TRBV19 and TRBJ2-3; 7 nucleotides line up with TRBD2. Per the germline V gene, CDR1 is LNHDA and CDR2 is SQIVND (reference sequence). The trim removed 5 bases at V and 2 bases at J, leaving 4 bases unmatched. This CDR3 has 14 residues. The CDR3: CASSQAGFTDTQYF. Here the CDR3 DNA reads TGTGCCAGTAGTCAAGCGGGGTTCACAGATACGCAGTATTTT.

The gene calls are TRBV30 and TRBJ2-5, with D uncertain. The V and J ends lost 0 bases and 12 bases respectively, with 14 bases between them. From germline, CDR1 is GTSNPN and CDR2 SVGIG (reference sequence). The CDR3 runs 12 residues. The CDR3 loop reads CAWSVLGRTEYF. The DNA of the CDR3 is TGTGCCTGGAGTGTACTTGGGCGGACGGAGTACTTC.

The chain couples TRBV7-9 to TRBJ2-1, with TRBD1 as a possible D gene (8 bases). The CDR3 consists of 16 residues. Germline V gene data show CDR1 as SEHNR and CDR2 as FQNEAQ (reference sequence). Between the trimmed V and J ends, which lost 5 bases and 1 base, there was a span of 15 bases. CDR3 region: CASSPLQGGSYNEQFF. The CDR3 nucleotides read TGTGCCAGCAGCCCGCTACAGGGGGGGTCCTACAATGAGCAGTTCTTC.

J is TRBJ1-3 and V is TRBV5-1; D remains unclear. The CDR3 is 15 residues long. The V end lost 3 bases, the J end lost 2 bases, and 12 bases lay between the germline ends. Germline V CDR1 and CDR2: SGHRS, YFSETQ. The CDR3 bases are TGCGCCAGCAGCTGGGATCTTTTTACTGGAAACACCATATATTTT. This sequence encodes CASSWDLFTGNTIYF.

The V gene is TRBV7-3, the J gene TRBJ2-5; a possible D gene is TRBD2 (6 bases). There are 16 residues in the CDR3. Germline CDR1 and CDR2: SGHTA and FQGTGA. The germline V and J ends were trimmed by 2 bases and 7 bases, with 20 bases remaining between them. Here the CDR3 reads CASSLGGTGSLGTQYF. DNA for the CDR3: TGTGCCAGCAGCTTAGGAGGGACCGGCTCCCTAGGGACCCAGTACTTC.

The V call is TRBV6-6, the J call TRBJ1-1, with a tentative D call TRBD1 (6 bases). CDR1 and CDR2 (germline): MNHNY, SVGAGI (reference sequence). This CDR3 is built from 15 residues. V lost 3 bases, J lost 3 bases, and 14 bases lay in between. In nucleotides, the CDR3 is TGTGCCAGCAGTTATACGGGGGCTGTGGACACTGAAGCTTTCTTT. This sequence encodes CASSYTGAVDTEAFF.

The chain carries TRBV14 and TRBJ2-3; no definite D call. This CDR3 comprises 16 residues. From germline, CDR1 is SGHDN and CDR2 FVKESK. V shed 0 bases and J shed 2 bases, with 12 bases lying between them. CDR3 sequence: CASSQDQKVYTDTQYF. The CDR3 nucleotides read TGTGCCAGCAGCCAAGATCAGAAGGTCTACACAGATACGCAGTATTTT.

This chain uses TRBV4-2 with TRBJ2-3, with TRBD2 matching 11 bases. Germline trimming cut 2 bases from V and 2 bases from J; bases unmatched to any gene: 3. The CDR3 is 16 amino acids. CDR1 and CDR2 (germline): LGHNA, YNFKEQ. The chain's CDR3 is CASSQLSGGATDTQYF. CDR3 nucleotides: TGTGCCAGCAGCCAACTTAGCGGGGGGGCCACAGATACGCAGTATTTT.

The rearrangement uses TRBV19 and TRBJ1-2; 7 bases are shared with TRBD1. This CDR3 comprises 15 residues. The V segment lost 6 bases and the J segment 2 bases; nucleotides outside the gene matches: 9. Germline values: CDR1 LNHDA, CDR2 SQIVND (reference sequence). This chain's CDR3 is CASRGRGRANYGYTF. CDR3 bases: TGTGCCAGTAGAGGGAGGGGGCGCGCGAACTATGGCTACACCTTC. Supplemented by reference TRBV19 and TRBJ1-2, the full variable domain reads DGGITQSPKYLFRKEGQNVTLSCEQNLNHDAMYWYRQDPGQGLRLIYYSQIVNDFQKGDIAEGYSVSREKKESFPLTVTSAQKNPTAFYLCASRGRGRANYGYTFGSGTRLTVV.

The genes are TRBV13 and TRBJ2-3; TRBD2 might be the D (5 bases). V was clipped by 1 base and J by 2 bases, with 10 bases between them. CDR3 length: 15 amino acids. Germline CDR1 is PRHDT and CDR2 is FYEKMQ (reference sequence). The CDR3 spells CASSLVSEATDTQYF. As DNA, the CDR3 is TGTGCCAGCAGCTTAGTTAGCGAGGCCACAGATACGCAGTATTTT.

The sample holds one count of this clonotype. The chain links TRBV20-1 to TRBJ1-1; 7 nucleotides match TRBD1. This CDR3 contains 15 residues. The junction had 7 bases not matched to a gene; V was cut back by 2 bases and J by 1 base. CDR1 and CDR2 (germline): DFQATT, SNEGSKA (reference sequence). Here the CDR3 DNA reads TGCAGTGCTAGAAATACGGGACAGCCGAACACTGAAGCTTTCTTT. Translation: CSARNTGQPNTEAFF.

V gene TRBV7-8 combines with J gene TRBJ2-2, with D perhaps TRBD1 (6 bases). V gave up 0 bases and J gave up 8 bases, with 10 bases separating them. The CDR3 consists of 14 residues. Germline loops: CDR1 SGHVS, CDR2 FQNEAQ. The CDR3 DNA reads TGTGCCAGCAGCTTAGCTACAGGGTCTGGGGAGCTGTTTTTT. This translates into CASSLATGSGELFF.

The rearrangement joins TRBV7-9 to TRBJ1-2; 7 nucleotides match TRBD1. The V gene's germline CDR1 is SEHNR and CDR2 FQNEAQ (reference sequence). Losses at the gene ends were 3 bases for V and 4 bases for J; bases not matched to a gene: 5. This CDR3 is built from 14 residues. CDR3 sequence (DNA): TGTGCCAGCAGCTTCGGGGACAGCCCCTATGGCTACACCTTC. It yields the protein CASSFGDSPYGYTF. The whole variable domain, filled in from reference TRBV7-9 and TRBJ1-2, reads DTGVSQNPRHKITKRGQNVTFRCDPISEHNRLYWYRQTLGQGPEFLTYFQNEAQLEKSRLLSDRFSAERPKGSFSTLEIQRTEQGDSAMYLCASSFGDSPYGYTFGSGTRLTVV.

The V gene is TRBV7-9, the J gene TRBJ2-7; no firm D call. Per the germline V gene, CDR1 is SEHNR and CDR2 is FQNEAQ (reference sequence). V was trimmed by 5 bases and J by 1 base, leaving 12 bases between them. The CDR3 spans 14 residues. The CDR3 bases are TGTGCCAGCAGCCCACGGACGGTTTCCTACGAGCAGTACTTC. Protein sequence: CASSPRTVSYEQYF.

The rearrangement joins TRBV4-2 to TRBJ1-2; tentative D call: TRBD1 (6 bases). This CDR3 contains 14 residues. CDR1 is LGHNA and CDR2 is YNFKEQ in the germline V gene. Trimming removed 0 bases at V and 5 bases at J, with 10 bases between. The CDR3 bases are TGTGCCAGCAGCCAAGAGACAGGCCAGTATGGCTACACCTTC. This encodes CASSQETGQYGYTF.

J is TRBJ2-5 and V is TRBV10-3, with D unresolved. Germline loops: CDR1 ENHRY, CDR2 SYGVKD. The CDR3 spans 14 residues. V dropped 3 bases and J dropped 2 bases, with 10 bases sitting between them. The CDR3 region has the DNA TGTGCCATCAGTGATTCCGACCATCAAGAGACCCAGTACTTC. Protein product: CAISDSDHQETQYF.

This clonotype was observed a few times. This chain joins TRBV6-6 and TRBJ2-7; D is ambiguous. V was trimmed by 5 bases and J by 6 bases, leaving 11 bases between them. Germline V CDR1 and CDR2: MNHNY, SVGAGI (reference sequence). The CDR3 extends over 12 amino acids. CDR3 nucleotide sequence: TGTGCCAGCAGTCTCGGACGCGCCGAGCAGTACTTC. Encoded protein: CASSLGRAEQYF.

The V call is TRBV24-1, the J call TRBJ2-1; a weak D match, TRBD1 (5 bases). This CDR3 spans 11 amino acids. Germline V gene data show CDR1 as KGHDR and CDR2 as SFDVKD. Trimming cost V 6 bases and J 13 bases, with 12 bases left between them. The CDR3 DNA reads as TGTGCCACCAGTCATAGGGGATTTCAGTTCTTC. This codes for CATSHRGFQFF.

The chain employs TRBV24-1 and TRBJ2-1; TRBD1 matches at 8 bases. This CDR3 has 13 amino acids. CDR1 is KGHDR and CDR2 is SFDVKD in the germline V gene. V lost 7 bases to trimming and J lost 6 bases; unmatched junction nucleotides: 4. In nucleotides, the CDR3 is TGTGCCACCAGCCCAGGGGGCATCAATGAGCAGTTCTTC. Translated: CATSPGGINEQFF.

The rearrangement joins TRBV27 to TRBJ2-5; 9 positions match TRBD1. CDR3 length: 15 residues. Germline lookup yields CDR1 MNHEY and CDR2 SMNVEV (reference sequence). J lost 5 bases, V lost 8 bases, and 12 bases had no gene match. The CDR3 DNA reads TGTGCCAGCGCTCGAACCCGGACAGGGGAGGAGACCCAGTACTTC. It specifies CASARTRTGEETQYF.

This chain links TRBV4-1 with TRBJ1-2; 9 positions agree with TRBD1. This CDR3 has 16 residues. With V trimmed by 2 bases and J by 4 bases, 8 bases remained unmatched. Germline loops: CDR1 MGHRA, CDR2 YSYEKL. The CDR3 nucleotides are TGCGCCAGCAGCCAAACGGGACAGGGAGACCTCTATGGCTACACCTTC. This sequence encodes CASSQTGQGDLYGYTF.

The genes are TRBV15 and TRBJ2-2; 11 nucleotides agree with TRBD1. Germline CDR1 LNHNV, CDR2 YYDKDF (reference sequence). The J segment lost 4 bases and the V segment lost 1 base, leaving 5 bases of the junction unmatched. The CDR3 contains 17 residues. In DNA form, the CDR3 reads TGTGCCACCAGCAGAGTTGGCGGGACAGGGGGCACCGGGGAGCTGTTTTTT. This encodes CATSRVGGTGGTGELFF.

This chain connects TRBV5-4 to TRBJ1-2; a weak D match, TRBD1 (6 bases). V was clipped by 0 bases and J by 3 bases, with 12 bases between them. This CDR3 is built from 15 residues. Germline V gene lookup returns CDR1 SGHNT and CDR2 YYREEE (reference sequence). The chain's CDR3 is CASSLEEGEDYGYTF. The DNA for the CDR3 is TGTGCCAGCAGCTTGGAAGAGGGGGAGGACTATGGCTACACCTTC.

This chain uses TRBV9 with TRBJ1-3, with unresolved D. In germline, CDR1 is SGDLS, CDR2 YYNGEE. This CDR3 has 16 amino acids. V shed 0 bases and J shed 0 bases, with 10 bases lying between them. The CDR3 sequence: CASSVAKAFSGNTIYF. The CDR3 DNA is TGTGCCAGCAGCGTAGCTAAAGCCTTCTCTGGAAACACCATATATTTT. The complete variable domain, with remaining parts taken from reference TRBV9 and TRBJ1-3, reads DSGVTQTPKHLITATGQRVTLRCSPRSGDLSVYWYQQSLDQGLQFLIQYYNGEERAKGNILERFSAQQFPDLHSELNLSSLELGDSALYFCASSVAKAFSGNTIYFGEGSWLTVV.